The 30 T cell receptor beta chains below all came from one sample that was sequenced in a study of blood T cell repertoires in COVID-19. Sequencing used immunoSEQ multiplex PCR; TCRdb keeps in-frame clones, though not all of them. This sample carries 150,000 or so clones, about nine tenths of them seen once, and the ten largest clones take about 2.3%. Sample: peripheral blood. The source is a man aged 18 to 35 with acute or convalescent COVID-19.

This clone has just a few counts. The chain combines TRBV15 with TRBJ2-2, with 8 bases lining up with TRBD1. The CDR3 totals 19 residues. After removal of 5 bases from V and 0 bases from J, the junction contained 14 bases not matched to a gene. Per germline, CDR1 LNHNV and CDR2 YYDKDF (reference sequence). CDR3 in amino acids: CATSYRPDRVVTNTGELFF. Written as DNA, the CDR3 is TGTGCCACCAGCTATAGACCGGACAGGGTAGTTACGAACACCGGGGAGCTGTTTTTT.

The rearrangement joins TRBV3-1 (or the pseudogene TRBV3-2) to TRBJ1-5; D is perhaps TRBD1 (5 bases). Per germline, CDR1 LGHDT and CDR2 YNNKEL (reference sequence). Trimming took 1 base from V and 4 from J, leaving 8 bases between them. This CDR3 spans 14 amino acids. Written as DNA, the CDR3 is TGTGCCAGCAGCCAAGGACAGACAAATCAGCCCCAGCATTTT. It translates to CASSQGQTNQPQHF.

The V call is TRBV9, the J call TRBJ2-5; maybe TRBD2 (6 bases). CDR1 and CDR2 (germline): SGDLS, YYNGEE. The CDR3 is 14 residues long. V was clipped by 0 bases and J by 4 bases, with 10 bases between them. The CDR3 is CASSVVNSGETQYF. CDR3 coding DNA: TGTGCCAGCAGCGTAGTAAATAGCGGAGAGACCCAGTACTTC.

In this sample, this clone turned up once. The chain employs TRBV19 and TRBJ1-6, with 7 bases lining up with TRBD1. V shed 7 bases and J 8 bases; nucleotides not matched to a gene: 11. This CDR3 is built from 15 residues. Germline V CDR1 and CDR2: LNHDA, SQIVND (reference sequence). CDR3 region: CASTPGQAHYSPLHF. The CDR3 bases are TGTGCCAGTACCCCAGGACAGGCGCATTATTCACCCCTCCACTTT.

V is TRBV11-2 and J is TRBJ1-2; possibly TRBD1 for D (5 bases). V dropped 3 bases and J dropped 8 bases, with 19 bases sitting between them. The CDR3 is made up of 15 amino acids. Germline V gene sequence: CDR1 SGHAT, CDR2 FQNNGV. CDR3 sequence (DNA): TGTGCCAGCAGCTTTTTCCCCGGGGGAAACTCGGGCTACACCTTC. It translates to CASSFFPGGNSGYTF.

The chain recombines TRBV5-6 with TRBJ1-5, with a weak D call TRBD1 (5 bases). The CDR3 is 16 amino acids. The V end lost 3 bases, the J end lost 1 base, and 14 bases lay between the germline ends. Germline V lookup: CDR1 SGHDT, CDR2 YYEEEE. The CDR3, as DNA: TGTGCCAGCAGCTGGGGCGGGACGGCAAGCAATCAGCCCCAGCATTTT. This sequence encodes CASSWGGTASNQPQHF.

This rearrangement joins TRBV5-1 to TRBJ1-2; 10 nucleotides agree with TRBD1. CDR1 and CDR2 (germline): SGHRS, YFSETQ. The trim removed 4 bases at V and 7 bases at J, leaving 16 bases unmatched. The CDR3 contains 17 residues. The CDR3 nucleotides read TGCGCCAGCAGCCGATCACAAGCCGGACAGGGGGGTGGTGGCTACACCTTC. Protein product: CASSRSQAGQGGGGYTF.

This chain uses TRBV6-4 with TRBJ1-2; D gene unclear. Germline CDR1 MRHNA, CDR2 SNTAGT. The CDR3 consists of 12 residues. V was trimmed by 2 bases and J by 6 bases, leaving 7 bases between them. DNA for the CDR3: TGTGCCAGCAGTGACGGGCCGAATGGCTACACCTTC. Its translation: CASSDGPNGYTF.

The chain links TRBV7-7 to TRBJ2-5, with 7 bases aligning to TRBD1. V was pared by 2 bases and J by 1 base, with 1 base of the junction left unmatched. The germline gives CDR1 SSHAT, CDR2 FNYEAQ (reference sequence). CDR3 length equals 14 residues. The CDR3: CASSLRTGQETQYF. In DNA, the CDR3 is TGTGCCAGCAGCTTAAGGACAGGCCAAGAGACCCAGTACTTC.

The V and J genes are TRBV28 and TRBJ1-6, with D hard to call. Trimming cost V 1 base and J 0 bases, with 10 bases left between them. This CDR3 is 17 amino acids long. Germline V gene data show CDR1 as MDHEN and CDR2 as SYDVKM. Here the CDR3 reads CASSLSLASSYNSPLHF. The CDR3 bases are TGTGCCAGCAGTTTATCCTTGGCTAGCTCCTATAATTCACCCCTCCACTTT.

This clone was recorded a few times. The CDR3 reads CSVDGGDLDYEQYF. The CDR3 DNA is TGCAGCGTTGATGGGGGGGACTTGGACTACGAGCAGTACTTC. The V gene is TRBV29-1, the J gene TRBJ2-7; TRBD2 matches 7 bases. This CDR3 is built from 14 residues. Trimming took 3 bases from V and 3 from J; bases not matched to a gene: 8. Germline values: CDR1 SQVTM, CDR2 ANQGSEA.

V gene TRBV6-1 combines with J gene TRBJ2-6; no firm D call. This CDR3 has 17 amino acids. Germline V gives CDR1 MNHNS, CDR2 SASEGT. Deletions cut 2 bases from V and 1 base from J, with 12 bases between. The CDR3 protein is CASSETSARSGANVLTF. As DNA, the CDR3 is TGTGCCAGCAGTGAAACGTCTGCGAGGTCTGGGGCCAACGTCCTGACTTTC.

This clone showed up many times. V gene TRBV4-1 combines with J gene TRBJ1-6; D unresolved. V dropped 2 bases and J dropped 9 bases, with 20 bases sitting between them. In germline, CDR1 is MGHRA, CDR2 YSYEKL. The CDR3 contains 17 residues. The CDR3 protein is CASSQQAIGMGVSPLHF. For the CDR3, the DNA is TGCGCCAGCAGCCAACAGGCTATAGGGATGGGAGTTTCACCCCTCCACTTT.

The chain joins TRBV6-5 to TRBJ2-3, with D possibly TRBD2 on 6 matching bases. This CDR3 is built from 14 residues. The germline gives CDR1 MNHEY, CDR2 SVGAGI. Trimming left V 7 bases short and J 2 bases short, with 13 bases between. The CDR3 DNA sequence: TGTGCCAGCACCAGTAGGCGGGACACAGATACGCAGTATTTT. It is translated as CASTSRRDTDTQYF.

The chain combines TRBV5-5 with TRBJ1-3; D possibly corresponds to TRBD1 (5 bases). Germline V gene lookup returns CDR1 SGHKS and CDR2 YYEKEE (reference sequence). The CDR3 has 17 residues. V was trimmed by 0 bases and J by 4 bases, leaving 17 bases between them. The CDR3 is CASSLGARVYSGNTIYF. CDR3 coding DNA: TGTGCCAGCAGCTTGGGCGCCAGGGTTTATTCGGGAAACACCATATATTTT.

This clone was seen just once. Written as DNA, the CDR3 is TGCGCCAGCACCCAGGGGGGATCCTACGAGCAGTACTTC. Translation gives CASTQGGSYEQYF. The V and J genes are TRBV5-1 and TRBJ2-7; TRBD1 might be the D (7 bases). V lost 6 bases and J 1 base, leaving 11 bases between the germline ends. The CDR3 length is 13 residues. From germline, CDR1 is SGHRS and CDR2 YFSETQ.

This chain uses TRBV11-3 with TRBJ2-5; 10 bases are a match to TRBD2. The CDR3 length is 14 residues. Germline-derived CDR1 and CDR2 are SGHNT and YENEEA. V was pared by 5 bases and J by 1 base, with 1 base of the junction left unmatched. The CDR3 protein is CASSRTSGQETQYF. The CDR3, as DNA: TGTGCCAGCAGCCGGACTAGCGGCCAAGAGACCCAGTACTTC.

The chain links TRBV4-1 to TRBJ2-2, with TRBD2 matching 12 bases. The V segment lost 0 bases and the J segment 0 bases; nucleotides outside the gene matches: 5. Germline CDR1 and CDR2: MGHRA and YSYEKL. The CDR3 totals 19 residues. The CDR3 coding sequence is TGCGCCAGCAGCCAAGACGGACTAGCGGGGTATACGAACACCGGGGAGCTGTTTTTT. Amino acids: CASSQDGLAGYTNTGELFF.

The V gene is TRBV18, the J gene TRBJ2-3; D is uncertain. Germline CDR1 KGHSH, CDR2 LQKENI. The CDR3 is 16 amino acids. The V gene lost 6 bases and the J gene lost 2 bases, with 18 bases spanning the gap. The CDR3 region is CASSLSSTANTDTQYF. The CDR3 DNA reads TGTGCCAGCTCCCTATCCTCCACAGCCAACACAGATACGCAGTATTTT.

The chain links TRBV15 to TRBJ1-3, with D hard to call. The germline V gene has CDR1 LNHNV and CDR2 YYDKDF (reference sequence). CDR3 size: 16 residues. V gave up 1 base and J gave up 0 bases, with 10 bases separating them. For the CDR3, the DNA is TGTGCCACCAGCAGAGTCCTTTTGAGCTCTGGAAACACCATATATTTT. The encoded protein is CATSRVLLSSGNTIYF. The full variable domain, completed using reference TRBV15 and TRBJ1-3, is DAMVIQNPRYQVTQFGKPVTLSCSQTLNHNVMYWYQQKSSQAPKLLFHYYDKDFNNEADTPDNFQSRRPNTSFCFLDIRSPGLGDTAMYLCATSRVLLSSGNTIYFGEGSWLTVV.

The chain joins TRBV4-1 to TRBJ1-2; TRBD1 matches at 7 bases. CDR1 and CDR2 from the germline V gene are MGHRA and YSYEKL. J gave up 4 bases and V 4 bases, and 9 bases lay outside the gene matches. The CDR3 has 15 amino acids. The DNA for the CDR3 is TGCGCCAGCAGCCCCTCTGGACAGGAGACCTATGGCTACACCTTC. As protein: CASSPSGQETYGYTF.

The chain has TRBV2 and TRBJ2-5; 8 bases are a match to TRBD1. Germline CDR1 SNHLY, CDR2 FYNNEI. The CDR3 covers 17 residues. Losses at the gene ends were 4 bases for V and 4 bases for J; bases not matched to a gene: 14. Here the CDR3 DNA reads TGTGCCAGCAGTGTGGGAGTAGGCAGGGGGCACGGAGAGACCCAGTACTTC. Its translation is CASSVGVGRGHGETQYF.

The chain joins TRBV10-3 to TRBJ1-6; D uncertain. V was cut by 3 bases and J by 3 bases, with 15 bases left in between. There are 17 residues in the CDR3. CDR1 ENHRY and CDR2 SYGVKD come from the germline V gene. The CDR3 nucleotides read TGTGCCATCAGTGACCACTCCGAGAGGGACTATAATTCACCCCTCCACTTT. Its protein product is CAISDHSERDYNSPLHF.

The chain uses TRBV19 and TRBJ1-1; weak D call: TRBD1 (5 bases). The V gene's germline CDR1 is LNHDA and CDR2 SQIVND (reference sequence). V was shortened by 7 bases and J by 1 base, with 16 bases between the two germline ends. The CDR3 sequence is 15 residues long. The DNA of the CDR3 is TGTGCCAGTACCCTCACGGCAGGGCAGAACACTGAAGCTTTCTTT. Its translation: CASTLTAGQNTEAFF. Looking up the rest from reference TRBV19 and TRBJ1-1 gives the full variable domain: DGGITQSPKYLFRKEGQNVTLSCEQNLNHDAMYWYRQDPGQGLRLIYYSQIVNDFQKGDIAEGYSVSREKKESFPLTVTSAQKNPTAFYLCASTLTAGQNTEAFFGQGTRLTVV.

This chain connects TRBV27 to TRBJ1-1, with D unresolved. V lost 3 bases to trimming and J lost 1 base, with 6 bases between them. CDR3 length: 13 amino acids. The V gene's germline CDR1 is MNHEY and CDR2 SMNVEV (reference sequence). The CDR3, as DNA: TGTGCCAGCAGTTTCACAGCGAACACTGAAGCTTTCTTT. It is translated as CASSFTANTEAFF.

The V and J genes are TRBV27 and TRBJ2-2; 10 bases fit TRBD2. Trimming at V came to 5 bases and at J to 4 bases, leaving 19 bases not matched to a gene. The CDR3 spans 20 residues. Germline V gene sequence: CDR1 MNHEY, CDR2 SMNVEV (reference sequence). The CDR3, as DNA: TGTGCCAGCAGTCTCCCCCATAGCGGGGGGCCGGGCCGTGGCACCGGGGAGCTGTTTTTT. It specifies CASSLPHSGGPGRGTGELFF.

This clone was found once. J is TRBJ2-7 and V is TRBV5-1, with 7 bases that match TRBD2. Germline CDR1 and CDR2: SGHRS and YFSETQ. The CDR3 spans 14 residues. V lost 1 base and J lost 3; bases outside the gene matches: 4. CDR3 in DNA: TGCGCCAGCAGCTTGAGTTCGGGGGGCTACGAGCAGTACTTC. Residues: CASSLSSGGYEQYF.

This clone was counted between two and nine times. The chain links TRBV6-5 to TRBJ2-2; TRBD1 aligns across 7 bases. Trimming cost V 6 bases and J 5 bases; bases outside gene matches: 9. Germline V gene lookup returns CDR1 MNHEY and CDR2 SVGAGI. The CDR3 runs 15 residues. The CDR3 sequence: CASSRTGKGTGELFF. Written as DNA, the CDR3 is TGTGCCAGCAGCCGGACAGGAAAGGGGACCGGGGAGCTGTTTTTT.

The chain uses TRBV10-1 and TRBJ1-1; D is uncertain. The CDR3 is 13 amino acids. Germline V CDR1 and CDR2: WNHNN, SYGVQD (reference sequence). The V end lost 3 bases, the J end lost 0 bases, and 5 bases lay between the germline ends. The CDR3 coding sequence is TGCGCCAGCAGTGACAACTTGAACACTGAAGCTTTCTTT. Translation: CASSDNLNTEAFF.

The chain combines TRBV6-5 with TRBJ1-1; D gene unclear. The CDR3 spans 13 residues. Germline values: CDR1 MNHEY, CDR2 SVGAGI. V lost 7 bases and J 0 bases, leaving 9 bases between the germline ends. CDR3 loop: CASTPGMNTEAFF. CDR3 DNA sequence: TGTGCCAGCACACCAGGAATGAACACTGAAGCTTTCTTT.